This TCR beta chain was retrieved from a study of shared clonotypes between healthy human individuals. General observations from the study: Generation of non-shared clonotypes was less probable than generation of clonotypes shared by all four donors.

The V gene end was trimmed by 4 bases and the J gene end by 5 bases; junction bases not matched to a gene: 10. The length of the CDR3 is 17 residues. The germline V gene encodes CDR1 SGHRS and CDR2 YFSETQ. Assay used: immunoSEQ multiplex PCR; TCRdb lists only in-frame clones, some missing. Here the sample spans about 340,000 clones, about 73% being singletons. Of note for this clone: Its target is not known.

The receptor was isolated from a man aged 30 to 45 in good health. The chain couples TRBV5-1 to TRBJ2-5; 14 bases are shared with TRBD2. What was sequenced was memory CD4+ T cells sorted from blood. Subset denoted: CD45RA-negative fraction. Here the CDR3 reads CASSKRLAGGRSETQYF. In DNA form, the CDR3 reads TGCGCCAGCAGCAAAAGACTAGCGGGGGGGAGGTCTGAGACCCAGTACTTC.